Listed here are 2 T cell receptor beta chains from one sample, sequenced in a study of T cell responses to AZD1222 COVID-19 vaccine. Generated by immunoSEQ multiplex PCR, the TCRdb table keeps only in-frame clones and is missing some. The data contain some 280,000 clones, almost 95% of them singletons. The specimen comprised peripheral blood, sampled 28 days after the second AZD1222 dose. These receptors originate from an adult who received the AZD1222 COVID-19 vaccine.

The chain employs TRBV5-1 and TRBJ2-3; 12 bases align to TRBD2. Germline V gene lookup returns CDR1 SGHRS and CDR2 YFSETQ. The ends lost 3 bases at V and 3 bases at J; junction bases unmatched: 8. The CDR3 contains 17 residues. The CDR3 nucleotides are TGCGCCAGCAGCTCCTTACTAGCGGGGGGAGTGACAGATACGCAGTATTTT. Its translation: CASSSLLAGGVTDTQYF.

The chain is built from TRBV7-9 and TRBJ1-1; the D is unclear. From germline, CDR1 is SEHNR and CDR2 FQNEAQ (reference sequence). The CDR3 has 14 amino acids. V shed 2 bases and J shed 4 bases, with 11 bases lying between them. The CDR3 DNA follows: TGTGCCAGCAGCTTAAGCTCCGGTAGCACTGAAGCTTTCTTT. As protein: CASSLSSGSTEAFF.